Below, 4 T cell receptor beta chains from the same sample are listed, as sequenced in a study of identifying expanded T cells in peripheral blood. Measured with immunoSEQ multiplex PCR; TCRdb has only the in-frame clones, and not every one. Among 100,000 or so clones listed, around nine tenths were seen once. The sequenced sample was blood. These receptors were taken from a person aged 18 to 69 in good health.

The gene calls are TRBV5-4 and TRBJ2-1, with 13 bases that match TRBD2. The CDR3 sequence is 15 residues long. In germline, CDR1 is SGHNT, CDR2 YYREEE (reference sequence). V was pared by 3 bases and J by 9 bases, with 6 bases of the junction left unmatched. The DNA of the CDR3 is TGTGCCAGCAGCTCCGGACTAGCGGGGGTTCGTGAGCAGTTCTTC. It yields the protein CASSSGLAGVREQFF.

This clone showed up just a few times. The gene calls are TRBV5-4 and TRBJ1-4; D is unclear. Trimming stripped 1 base from V and 11 bases from J, with 21 bases between. Germline assignment: CDR1 SGHNT and CDR2 YYREEE (reference sequence). The CDR3 consists of 16 residues. The CDR3 sequence: CASSLYQVARMSKLFF. The CDR3 DNA reads as TGTGCCAGCAGCTTGTACCAGGTCGCGAGGATGTCGAAACTGTTTTTT.

This sequence joins TRBV6-4 and TRBJ2-3; D might be TRBD2 (5 bases). The V gene's germline CDR1 is MRHNA and CDR2 SNTAGT. V lost 2 bases and J lost 2, with 20 bases in between. The CDR3 has 18 residues. In DNA form, the CDR3 reads TGTGCCAGCAGTGACCCTGATTTACCCTCTAGCCCCACAGATACGCAGTATTTT. Its protein product is CASSDPDLPSSPTDTQYF.

V and J are TRBV28 and TRBJ1-4, with 7 positions matching TRBD1. The CDR3 length is 13 residues. CDR1 and CDR2 from the germline V gene are MDHEN and SYDVKM. Germline trimming cut 10 bases from V and 4 bases from J; bases unmatched to any gene: 6. CDR3 in amino acids: CATAQGSNEKLFF. As DNA, the CDR3 is TGTGCCACGGCACAGGGGAGTAATGAAAAACTGTTTTTT.